The clone carrying this T cell receptor (beta chain) was picked up one time. This sample is part of a study of blood T cell repertoires in COVID-19. V was shortened by 7 bases and J by 4 bases, with 15 bases between the two germline ends. Germline CDR1 and CDR2: LNHDA and SQIVND (reference sequence). This CDR3 region has 14 residues. Profiling relied on immunoSEQ multiplex PCR, and the TCRdb table lists in-frame clones only, not all of them. The sample lists approximately 200,000 clones, about 90% occurring once. This sequence joins TRBV19 and TRBJ2-3; D is perhaps TRBD1 (7 bases). Material for sequencing was peripheral blood. The source of this sequence is a man aged 25 to 40 with COVID-19, enrolled during active disease. The DNA for the CDR3 is TGTGCCAGTACCCCAGGGGGGAAGGCAGATACGCAGTATTTT. This translates into CASTPGGKADTQYF.